The clone carrying this T cell receptor (beta chain) was recorded at least ten times. From RNA transcripts, TCR beta CDR3 regions were amplified. During a first-round RT-PCR of the TCR CDR3, the HTBI primer set was used. TCRdb re-called the multiplex PCR reads with MiXCR, one entry per CDR3 protein. This repertoire shows a few hundred thousand distinct CDR3 sequences, approximately 17% found once; its top ten account for approximately 18%. The CDR3 consists of 11 residues. Germline assignment: CDR1 KGHDR and CDR2 SFDVKD. Trimming took off 7 bases at V and 6 bases at J, with 8 bases between the two ends. Not enrolled were patients with uncontrolled infection, other autoimmune disease, pregnancy or lactation. These data originate in a study of T cells in Graves' hyperthyroidism and ophthalmopathy.

The sequenced sample consisted of blood. The chain has TRBV24-1 and TRBJ1-1; no clear D gene. The clonotype was recovered from a woman under 30 with Graves' ophthalmopathy. The CDR3 bases are TGTGCCACCAGCCAAGGGTCTGAAGCTTTCTTT. Its protein product is CATSQGSEAFF.